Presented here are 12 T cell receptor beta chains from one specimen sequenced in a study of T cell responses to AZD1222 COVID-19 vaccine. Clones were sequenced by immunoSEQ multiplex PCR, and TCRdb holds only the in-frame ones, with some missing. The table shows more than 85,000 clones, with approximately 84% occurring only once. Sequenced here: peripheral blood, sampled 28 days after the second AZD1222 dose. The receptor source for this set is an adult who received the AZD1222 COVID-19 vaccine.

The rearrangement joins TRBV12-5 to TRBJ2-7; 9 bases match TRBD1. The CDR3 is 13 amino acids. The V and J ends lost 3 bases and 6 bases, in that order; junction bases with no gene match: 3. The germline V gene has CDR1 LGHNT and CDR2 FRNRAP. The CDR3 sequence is CASGFGTGFEQYF. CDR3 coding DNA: TGTGCTAGTGGTTTTGGGACAGGGTTCGAGCAGTACTTC.

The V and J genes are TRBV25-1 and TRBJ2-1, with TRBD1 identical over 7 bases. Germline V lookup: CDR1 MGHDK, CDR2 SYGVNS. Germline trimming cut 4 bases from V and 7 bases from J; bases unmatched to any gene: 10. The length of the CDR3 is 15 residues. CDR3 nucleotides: TGTGCCAGCAGTGCCCCGGGACAGATAGGGAATGAGCAGTTCTTC. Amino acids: CASSAPGQIGNEQFF.

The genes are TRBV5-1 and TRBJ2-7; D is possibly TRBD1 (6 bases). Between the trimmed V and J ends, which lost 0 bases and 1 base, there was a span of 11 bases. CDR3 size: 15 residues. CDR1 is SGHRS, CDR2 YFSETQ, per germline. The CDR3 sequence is CASSLGGTKSYEQYF. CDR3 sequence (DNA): TGCGCCAGCAGCTTGGGAGGGACAAAATCCTACGAGCAGTACTTC. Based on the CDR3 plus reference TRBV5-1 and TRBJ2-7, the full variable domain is KAGVTQTPRYLIKTRGQQVTLSCSPISGHRSVSWYQQTPGQGLQFLFEYFSETQRNKGNFPGRFSGRQFSNSRSEMNVSTLELGDSALYLCASSLGGTKSYEQYFGPGTRLTVT.

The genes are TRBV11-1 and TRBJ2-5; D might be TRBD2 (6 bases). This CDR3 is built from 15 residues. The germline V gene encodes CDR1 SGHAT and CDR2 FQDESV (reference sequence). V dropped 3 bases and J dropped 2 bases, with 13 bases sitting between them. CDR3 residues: CASSFSGTTQETQYF. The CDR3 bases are TGTGCCAGCAGCTTTAGCGGAACGACACAAGAGACCCAGTACTTC.

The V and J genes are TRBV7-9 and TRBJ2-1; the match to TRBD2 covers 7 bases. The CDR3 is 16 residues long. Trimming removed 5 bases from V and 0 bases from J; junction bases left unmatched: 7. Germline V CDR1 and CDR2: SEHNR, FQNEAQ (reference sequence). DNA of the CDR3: TGTGCCAGCAGCCCCCGGGCTAGCGGCTCCTACAATGAGCAGTTCTTC. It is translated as CASSPRASGSYNEQFF.

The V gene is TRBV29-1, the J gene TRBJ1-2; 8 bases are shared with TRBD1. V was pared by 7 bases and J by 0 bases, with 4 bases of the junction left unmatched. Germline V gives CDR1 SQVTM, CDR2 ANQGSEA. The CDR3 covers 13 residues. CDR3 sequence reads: CSARTGPNYGYTF. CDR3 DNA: TGCAGCGCCAGGACAGGGCCTAACTATGGCTACACCTTC.

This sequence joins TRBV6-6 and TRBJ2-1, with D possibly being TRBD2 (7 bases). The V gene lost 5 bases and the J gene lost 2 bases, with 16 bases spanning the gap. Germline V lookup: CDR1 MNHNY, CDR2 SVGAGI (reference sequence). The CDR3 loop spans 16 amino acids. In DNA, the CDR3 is TGTGCCAGCAGTCCCGGGGGGCGGGGCCCCTACAATGAGCAGTTCTTC. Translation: CASSPGGRGPYNEQFF.

This chain's CDR3 is CASSVTSGHTDTQYF. The CDR3 nucleotides read TGTGCCAGCAGCGTTACTAGCGGACACACAGATACGCAGTATTTT. The rearrangement links TRBV9 to TRBJ2-3; 8 bases agree with TRBD2. Germline V gene sequence: CDR1 SGDLS, CDR2 YYNGEE. The CDR3 covers 15 residues. After removal of 2 bases from V and 2 bases from J, the junction contained 4 bases not matched to a gene.

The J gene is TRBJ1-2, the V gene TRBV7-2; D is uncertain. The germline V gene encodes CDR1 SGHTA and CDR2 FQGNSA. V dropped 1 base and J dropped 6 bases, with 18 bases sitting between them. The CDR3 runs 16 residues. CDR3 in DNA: TGTGCCAGCAGCTTAGGAACGAGGGCGCGGTCTGATGGCTACACCTTC. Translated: CASSLGTRARSDGYTF. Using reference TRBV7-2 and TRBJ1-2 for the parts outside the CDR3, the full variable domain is GAGVSQSPSNKVTEKGKDVELRCDPISGHTALYWYRQSLGQGLEFLIYFQGNSAPDKSGLPSDRFSAERTGGSVSTLTIQRTQQEDSAVYLCASSLGTRARSDGYTFGSGTRLTVV.

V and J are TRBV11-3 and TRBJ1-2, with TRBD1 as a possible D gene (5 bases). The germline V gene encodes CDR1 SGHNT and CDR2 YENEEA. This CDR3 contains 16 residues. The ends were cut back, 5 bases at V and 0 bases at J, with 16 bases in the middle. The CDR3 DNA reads TGTGCCAGCAGCCCACTGGGGCAGGCTCCTAACTATGGCTACACCTTC. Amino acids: CASSPLGQAPNYGYTF. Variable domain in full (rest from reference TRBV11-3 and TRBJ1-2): EAGVVQSPRYKIIEKKQPVAFWCNPISGHNTLYWYLQNLGQGPELLIRYENEEAVDDSQLPKDRFSAERLKGVDSTLKIQPAELGDSAVYLCASSPLGQAPNYGYTFGSGTRLTVV.

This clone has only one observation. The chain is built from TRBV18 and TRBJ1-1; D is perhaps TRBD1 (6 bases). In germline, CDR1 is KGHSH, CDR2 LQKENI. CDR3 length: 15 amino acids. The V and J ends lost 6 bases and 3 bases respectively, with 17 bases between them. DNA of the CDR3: TGTGCCAGCTCGCTTGGCCAGGGGACTTACACTGAAGCTTTCTTT. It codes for CASSLGQGTYTEAFF.

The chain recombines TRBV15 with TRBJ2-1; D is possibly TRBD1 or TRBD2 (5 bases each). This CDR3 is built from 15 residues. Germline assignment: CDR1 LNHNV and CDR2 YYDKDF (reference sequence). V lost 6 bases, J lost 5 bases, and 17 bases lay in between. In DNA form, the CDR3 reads TGTGCCACCAGGACCGGGACCGAGTACCACAATGAGCAGTTCTTC. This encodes CATRTGTEYHNEQFF. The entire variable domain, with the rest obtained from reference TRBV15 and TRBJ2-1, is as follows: DAMVIQNPRYQVTQFGKPVTLSCSQTLNHNVMYWYQQKSSQAPKLLFHYYDKDFNNEADTPDNFQSRRPNTSFCFLDIRSPGLGDTAMYLCATRTGTEYHNEQFFGPGTRLTVL.